The source of this T cell receptor beta chain is a study of blood T cells in healthy people across ages. This clonotype turned up a few times. Peripheral blood, about 10 milliliters per donor, was collected. Germline-derived CDR1 and CDR2 are SGHNT and YYREEE (reference sequence). This CDR3 is built from 15 residues. With 0 bases removed from V and 4 bases from J, the gap between germline ends came to 13 bases. With a J-beta primer mix and a sample-barcoded 5' primer, a second PCR ran roughly 6 to 12 cycles. TCRdb passed the 5' RACE reads through MiXCR, listing each CDR3 protein once. Among over 500,000 distinct CDR3 sequences listed, around 27% were seen once. This same sample was also part of a study on T cells of mothers and their children.

The origin of this receptor is a boy between 2 and 10 years old in good health. Sequenced sample: blood. The rearrangement uses TRBV5-4 and TRBJ2-5; D could derive from TRBD1 or TRBD2 (6 bases each). In DNA form, the CDR3 reads TGTGCCAGCAGCTTGGAAGGGGGGCCGGTAGAGACCCAGTACTTC. Encoded protein: CASSLEGGPVETQYF.